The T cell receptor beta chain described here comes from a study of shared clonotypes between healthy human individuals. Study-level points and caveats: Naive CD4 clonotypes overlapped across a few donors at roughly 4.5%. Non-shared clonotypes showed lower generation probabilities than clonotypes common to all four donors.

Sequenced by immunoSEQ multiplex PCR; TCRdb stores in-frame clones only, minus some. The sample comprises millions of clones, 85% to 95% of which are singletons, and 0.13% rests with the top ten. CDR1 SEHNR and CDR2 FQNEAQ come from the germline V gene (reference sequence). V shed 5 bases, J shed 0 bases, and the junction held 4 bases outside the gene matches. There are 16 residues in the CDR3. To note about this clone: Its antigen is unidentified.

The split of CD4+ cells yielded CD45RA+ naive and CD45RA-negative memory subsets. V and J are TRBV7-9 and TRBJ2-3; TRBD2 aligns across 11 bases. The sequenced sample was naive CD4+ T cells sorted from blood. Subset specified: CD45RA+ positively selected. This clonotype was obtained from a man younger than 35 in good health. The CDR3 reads CASSAGTSGSTDTQYF. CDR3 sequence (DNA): TGTGCCAGCAGCGCCGGGACTAGCGGTAGCACAGATACGCAGTATTTT.